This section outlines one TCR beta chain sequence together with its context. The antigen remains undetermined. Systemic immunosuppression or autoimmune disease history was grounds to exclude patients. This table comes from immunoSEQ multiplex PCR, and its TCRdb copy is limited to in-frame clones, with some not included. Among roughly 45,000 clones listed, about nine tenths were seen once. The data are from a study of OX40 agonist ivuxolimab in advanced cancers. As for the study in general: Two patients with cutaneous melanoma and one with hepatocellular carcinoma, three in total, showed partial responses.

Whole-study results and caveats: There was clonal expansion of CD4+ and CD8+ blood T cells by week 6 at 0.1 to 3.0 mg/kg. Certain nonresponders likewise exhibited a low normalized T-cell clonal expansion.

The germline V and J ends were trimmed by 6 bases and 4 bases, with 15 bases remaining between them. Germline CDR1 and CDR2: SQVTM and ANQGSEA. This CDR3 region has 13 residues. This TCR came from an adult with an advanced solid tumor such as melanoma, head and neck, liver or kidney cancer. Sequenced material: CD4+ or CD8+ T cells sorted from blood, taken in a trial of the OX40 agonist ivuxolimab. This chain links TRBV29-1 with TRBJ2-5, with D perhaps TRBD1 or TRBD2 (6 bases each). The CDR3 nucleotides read TGCAGCGTCGCGACACAGGGAGGAGAGACCCAGTACTTC. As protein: CSVATQGGETQYF.